This TCR beta chain appears in the sequencing data of a study of T cell repertoires in cytomegalovirus infection. Background on the study: Public TCR beta signatures provided an indication of both CMV infection and a matching HLA type.

TCRdb analysed the reads with MiXCR anew, one entry per CDR3 protein. This sample carries some 800,000 distinct CDR3 sequences, approximately 32% of them seen once, and the ten largest clones take around 12%. The CDR3 has 14 amino acids. The germline V gene has CDR1 SEHNR and CDR2 FQNEAQ (reference sequence). The V gene lost 3 bases and the J gene lost 7 bases, with 16 bases spanning the gap. About this clonotype: Its antigen is undetermined.

Study-level points and caveats: In two of eight donors, the top clonotype was HLA-C-restricted CMV-specific.

The sequence derives from a human donor in good health (CMV status not recorded). Some clones in this sample may be carry-over from other donors' samples. Sequences were derived from cultured CD8+ T cells from PBMCs, sampled from culture after CMV antigen stimulation. The rearrangement uses TRBV7-9 and TRBJ2-7; D uncertain. Here the CDR3 reads CASSLGGNVKEQYF. For the CDR3, the DNA is TGTGCCAGCAGCTTGGGCGGAAACGTTAAAGAGCAGTACTTC.